A single sample gave rise to the 15 T cell receptor beta chains below, sequenced in a study of control samples from healthy donors and cancer patients. Sequencing was performed with immunoSEQ multiplex PCR; in TCRdb, only in-frame clones are kept and a portion is missing. In the table there are 95,000 to 150,000 clones, over 75% of which are singletons. Material for sequencing was blood. The receptor set was obtained from a man aged 18 to 35 in good health.

This clone occurred a few times. V usage is TRBV20-1 and J usage is TRBJ2-7; D ambiguous. The germline gives CDR1 DFQATT, CDR2 SNEGSKA (reference sequence). V dropped 4 bases and J dropped 5 bases, with 9 bases sitting between them. The CDR3 length is 11 residues. The CDR3 protein is CSATGFNEQYF. CDR3 nucleotides: TGCAGTGCTACCGGTTTTAACGAGCAGTACTTC.

The gene calls are TRBV28 and TRBJ1-5, with TRBD1 identical over 8 bases. The CDR3 is made up of 15 amino acids. Trimming cost V 6 bases and J 5 bases; bases outside gene matches: 9. The germline gives CDR1 MDHEN, CDR2 SYDVKM. The CDR3 DNA sequence: TGTGCCAGCAGACCAGGGACAGGTTATTATCAGCCCCAGCATTTT. It yields the protein CASRPGTGYYQPQHF.

The CDR3 here is CASSPARSGQFF. In nucleotides, the CDR3 is TGTGCCAGCAGCCCAGCCCGGAGCGGGCAGTTCTTC. The V call is TRBV11-1, the J call TRBJ2-1; possible D gene TRBD2, 5 bases. Germline V CDR1 and CDR2: SGHAT, FQDESV (reference sequence). The CDR3 loop spans 12 amino acids. V gave up 5 bases and J gave up 12 bases, with 14 bases separating them.

This clone was seen once. The rearrangement uses TRBV15 and TRBJ2-5; D call uncertain. The V end lost 0 bases, the J end lost 5 bases, and 10 bases lay between the germline ends. CDR3 length equals 14 residues. CDR1 and CDR2 (germline): LNHNV, YYDKDF (reference sequence). The CDR3 DNA sequence: TGTGCCACCAGCAGAGATGTGTCCGGGGAGACCCAGTACTTC. As protein: CATSRDVSGETQYF. Drawing the rest from reference TRBV15 and TRBJ2-5, the complete variable domain is DAMVIQNPRYQVTQFGKPVTLSCSQTLNHNVMYWYQQKSSQAPKLLFHYYDKDFNNEADTPDNFQSRRPNTSFCFLDIRSPGLGDTAMYLCATSRDVSGETQYFGPGTRLLVL.

V usage is TRBV7-3 and J usage is TRBJ1-2, with a possible D match to TRBD1 (6 bases). V dropped 5 bases and J dropped 4 bases, with 20 bases sitting between them. Germline values: CDR1 SGHTA, CDR2 FQGTGA. The CDR3 is 16 amino acids. The CDR3 DNA reads TGTGCCAGCAGCCCCAGCCCAGGACAGCAAGCCTATGGCTACACCTTC. It is translated as CASSPSPGQQAYGYTF.

The chain recombines TRBV6-2 or TRBV6-3 with TRBJ2-7; D is perhaps TRBD2 (5 bases). V was clipped by 4 bases and J by 4 bases, with 11 bases between them. There are 13 residues in the CDR3. Germline CDR1 and CDR2: MNHEY and SVGEGT. Here the CDR3 DNA reads TGTGCCAGCAGTTTCGACCAGCGGTACGAGCAGTACTTC. Its translation: CASSFDQRYEQYF.

The CDR3 is CASSLATSGTADTQYF. The DNA of the CDR3 is TGCGCCAGCAGCTTGGCCACTAGCGGGACTGCAGATACGCAGTATTTT. This sequence joins TRBV5-1 and TRBJ2-3, with 10 bases matching TRBD2. V lost 0 bases and J lost 4; bases outside the gene matches: 5. Germline V CDR1 and CDR2: SGHRS, YFSETQ. This CDR3 has 16 residues.

The V and J genes are TRBV11-2 and TRBJ1-2; possibly TRBD1 for D (5 bases). Trimming shortened V by 5 bases and J by 7 bases, and 11 bases separated the two germline ends. The CDR3 has 12 amino acids. The germline gives CDR1 SGHAT, CDR2 FQNNGV. The CDR3: CASSRGTRGYTF. The CDR3, as DNA: TGTGCCAGCAGCCGTGGGACTCGTGGCTACACCTTC. Looking up the rest from reference TRBV11-2 and TRBJ1-2 gives the full variable domain: EAGVAQSPRYKIIEKRQSVAFWCNPISGHATLYWYQQILGQGPKLLIQFQNNGVVDDSQLPKDRFSAERLKGVDSTLKIQPAKLEDSAVYLCASSRGTRGYTFGSGTRLTVV.

The rearrangement joins TRBV18 to TRBJ1-4, with D unclear. The CDR3 runs to 16 residues. Trimming took off 6 bases at V and 2 bases at J, with 16 bases between the two ends. Germline CDR1 reads KGHSH; CDR2 reads LQKENI. The CDR3 DNA is TGTGCCAGCTCGGCTCGGGAACGCATCACTAATGAAAAACTGTTTTTT. Its translation: CASSARERITNEKLFF.

This chain links TRBV4-1 with TRBJ2-1; D unresolved. The CDR3 is 12 residues long. The V gene's germline CDR1 is MGHRA and CDR2 YSYEKL. Trimming removed 0 bases from V and 8 bases from J, with 5 bases in between. Here the CDR3 reads CASSQEWDEQFF. In DNA form, the CDR3 reads TGCGCCAGCAGCCAAGAGTGGGATGAGCAGTTCTTC.

The chain has TRBV6-4 and TRBJ2-3; 9 bases are a match to TRBD2. Unmatched junction bases numbered 8, after V lost 6 bases and J lost 4 bases. The length of the CDR3 is 15 residues. Germline CDR1 MRHNA, CDR2 SNTAGT. CDR3 residues: CASRRLAEGSDTQYF. CDR3 DNA sequence: TGTGCCAGCAGAAGACTAGCGGAAGGATCAGATACGCAGTATTTT.

For this clone: Relative to the germline gene, one junction end is altered; a read error may explain this. The V and J genes are TRBV7-7 and TRBJ1-5; D is ambiguous. The germline gives CDR1 SSHAT, CDR2 FNYEAQ (reference sequence). This CDR3 contains 16 residues. The CDR3 protein is CASSLGPQSSNQPQHF. The CDR3 DNA reads TGTGCTAGCAGCTTAGGACCACAGTCTAGCAATCAGCCCCAGCATTTT.

This chain links TRBV3-1 (or the pseudogene TRBV3-2) with TRBJ1-1, with 9 bases identical to TRBD1. CDR3 length equals 16 residues. J lost 2 bases, V lost 5 bases, and 9 bases had no gene match. Germline values: CDR1 LGHDT, CDR2 YNNKEL (reference sequence). The CDR3 nucleotides are TGTGCCAGCAGCACCCCGGACAGGGGACCTAACACTGAAGCTTTCTTT. Protein: CASSTPDRGPNTEAFF.

The chain uses TRBV19 and TRBJ2-1; TRBD2 is a possible D gene (7 bases). The CDR3 contains 15 residues. CDR1 LNHDA and CDR2 SQIVND come from the germline V gene (reference sequence). Trimming shortened V by 3 bases and J by 2 bases, and 11 bases separated the two germline ends. The CDR3 spells CASSMGGATYNEQFF. The CDR3 bases are TGTGCCAGTAGTATGGGGGGGGCTACCTACAATGAGCAGTTCTTC.

The chain has TRBV12-5 and TRBJ1-1; no clear D. The CDR3 spans 14 residues. The germline V gene has CDR1 LGHNT and CDR2 FRNRAP. V lost 0 bases to trimming and J lost 4 bases, with 9 bases between them. In nucleotides, the CDR3 is TGTGCTAGTGGTTTGGTACGCGGGCGCACTGAAGCTTTCTTT. Translated: CASGLVRGRTEAFF.